A single sample gave rise to the 23 T cell receptor beta chains below, sequenced in a study of human CD8 memory T cell subsets. Construction of TCR beta libraries was accomplished by means of UMI-labeled 5' RACE. Reanalyzing the 5' RACE reads, TCRdb keeps one entry per CDR3 protein, without DNA. Here the sample table reports about 8,800 distinct CDR3 sequences. TPEX denoted exhausted-like, CCR7+ PD-1+ TIGIT+ early memory CD8+ T cells. What was sequenced was CD8+ T cells from PBMCs. Receptor source: a human donor in good health.

The V and J genes are TRBV12-3 or TRBV12-4 and TRBJ1-2; the TCRdb D gene call, TRBD1, has no DNA to confirm it. The CDR3 has 16 amino acids. CDR3 region: CASSLALKGTWYGYTF.

V and J are TRBV29-1 and TRBJ1-3; TCRdb proposes TRBD1, but this gene call is untestable without DNA. The CDR3 has 15 residues. Germline assignment: CDR1 SQVTM and CDR2 ANQGSEA. Here the CDR3 reads CSAHLTGTSGNTIYF.

The rearrangement links TRBV7-9 to TRBJ1-1; TCRdb calls TRBD1, which cannot be checked without DNA. CDR1 is SEHNR, CDR2 FQNEAQ, per germline (reference sequence). The CDR3 runs to 15 residues. Here the CDR3 reads CASSPVDNHNTEAFF.

This sequence joins TRBV7-9 and TRBJ2-2; the TCRdb call, TRBD2, lacks DNA for checking. The CDR3 consists of 19 residues. Germline V gives CDR1 SEHNR, CDR2 FQNEAQ (reference sequence). The CDR3 is CASSSEDLSTGINTGELFF.

This chain links TRBV13 with TRBJ1-1; lacking DNA, the TRBD1 call made by TCRdb goes unchecked. Germline V gene lookup returns CDR1 PRHDT and CDR2 FYEKMQ (reference sequence). This CDR3 is built from 15 residues. The CDR3 loop is CASSTGTALNTEAFF.

The chain joins TRBV9 to TRBJ2-1; TCRdb's D call of TRBD1 is untestable without DNA. CDR3 length equals 13 residues. Germline lookup yields CDR1 SGDLS and CDR2 YYNGEE. CDR3 residues: CASSVEGRGQQFF.

The chain uses TRBV4-2 and TRBJ1-2. The CDR3 totals 15 residues. Germline-derived CDR1 and CDR2 are LGHNA and YNFKEQ. CDR3 in amino acids: CASSQDSYGLDGYTF.

V is TRBV3-1 and J is TRBJ2-7. CDR3 size: 15 residues. CDR1 and CDR2 from the germline V gene are LGHDT and YNNKEL (reference sequence). The CDR3 reads CASSQDWTEFYEQYF.

This clonotype counts as medium-sized by frequency. This sequence joins TRBV7-6 and TRBJ1-1. The CDR3 runs to 13 residues. CDR1 and CDR2 (germline): SGHVS, FNYEAQ. CDR3: CASSLWTDTEAFF.

The chain combines TRBV14 with TRBJ2-1; the D call of TRBD2 rests on TCRdb alone, since no DNA is present to check it. CDR1 is SGHDN and CDR2 is FVKESK in the germline V gene. CDR3 length equals 16 residues. The CDR3 protein is CASRPIPSGGFNEQFF. The whole variable domain, filled in from reference TRBV14 and TRBJ2-1, reads EAGVTQFPSHSVIEKGQTVTLRCDPISGHDNLYWYRRVMGKEIKFLLHFVKESKQDESGMPNNRFLAERTGGTYSTLKVQPAELEDSGVYFCASRPIPSGGFNEQFFGPGTRLTVL.

This sequence joins TRBV11-3 and TRBJ2-3; no DNA is available, so the TRBD1 call from TCRdb remains unchecked. Germline lookup yields CDR1 SGHNT and CDR2 YENEEA. This CDR3 region has 16 residues. The CDR3 sequence is CASSLDRDTNTDTQYF.

The V and J genes are TRBV5-1 and TRBJ2-7. The CDR3 length is 13 residues. Germline V lookup: CDR1 SGHRS, CDR2 YFSETQ. The CDR3 protein is CASSFLPTYEQYF.

This clonotype is deemed medium-sized by its frequency. The chain carries TRBV27 and TRBJ1-2; TCRdb designates TRBD1, a call that cannot be tested without DNA. The CDR3 is 13 residues long. Germline V gene lookup returns CDR1 MNHEY and CDR2 SMNVEV (reference sequence). The CDR3 protein is CASSLSGGGGYTF.

V is TRBV7-9 and J is TRBJ1-6; TCRdb indicates TRBD1, and absent DNA this call remains unverified. The germline V gene has CDR1 SEHNR and CDR2 FQNEAQ (reference sequence). The CDR3 is 15 amino acids. CDR3 sequence reads: CASSLGQGPNSPLHF.

The chain has TRBV27 and TRBJ1-1; TCRdb gives TRBD1 as the D gene, but with no DNA this cannot be confirmed. CDR1 MNHEY and CDR2 SMNVEV come from the germline V gene (reference sequence). There are 15 residues in the CDR3. The CDR3 reads CASSPLITGNTEAFF.

This rearrangement joins TRBV2 to TRBJ2-7; the TCRdb call, TRBD2, lacks DNA for checking. The CDR3 has 18 amino acids. The germline gives CDR1 SNHLY, CDR2 FYNNEI. CDR3 protein: CASSSLGTSGRIAYEQYF.

The chain carries TRBV12-3 or TRBV12-4 and TRBJ2-7; lacking DNA, the TRBD2 call made by TCRdb goes unchecked. The length of the CDR3 is 12 residues. Here the CDR3 reads CASSHTSNEQYF.

V is TRBV27 and J is TRBJ2-7; the TCRdb D gene call, TRBD1, has no DNA to confirm it. This CDR3 region has 12 residues. CDR1 MNHEY and CDR2 SMNVEV come from the germline V gene (reference sequence). The CDR3 spells CASSSGQYEQYF.

CDR3 protein: CASSHRGSNQPQHF. The V gene is TRBV3-2, the J gene TRBJ1-5; there is no DNA to check the TCRdb D call of TRBD1. TRBV3-2 constitutes a pseudogene. This CDR3 has 14 amino acids.

The chain couples TRBV14 to TRBJ2-4; TCRdb names TRBD1, which stays unverified in the absence of DNA. The length of the CDR3 is 16 residues. Germline lookup yields CDR1 SGHDN and CDR2 FVKESK. The CDR3 reads CASSQTDYLLGDIQYF. Full variable domain (rest looked up from reference TRBV14 and TRBJ2-4): EAGVTQFPSHSVIEKGQTVTLRCDPISGHDNLYWYRRVMGKEIKFLLHFVKESKQDESGMPNNRFLAERTGGTYSTLKVQPAELEDSGVYFCASSQTDYLLGDIQYFGAGTRLSVL.

This clonotype is classed as medium-sized (0.01 to 0.1%) by frequency. J is TRBJ1-6 and V is TRBV20-1; TCRdb indicates TRBD1, and absent DNA this call remains unverified. The CDR3 loop spans 13 amino acids. Per the germline V gene, CDR1 is DFQATT and CDR2 is SNEGSKA (reference sequence). CDR3 protein: CSAWGGDNSPLHF.

V usage is TRBV12-3 or TRBV12-4 and J usage is TRBJ2-5; no DNA is available, so the TRBD2 call from TCRdb remains unchecked. This CDR3 has 16 residues. CDR3 protein: CASSLGLAGGVETQYF.

In terms of frequency, this clonotype is medium-sized. This sequence joins TRBV29-1 and TRBJ2-3; TCRdb's D call of TRBD2 is untestable without DNA. The CDR3 is 14 amino acids. Germline V lookup: CDR1 SQVTM, CDR2 ANQGSEA. CDR3 residues: CSVPRTAGGDTQYF.